These 25 T cell receptor beta chains were sequenced from one sample in a study of blood T cell repertoires in COVID-19. Sequencing was performed with immunoSEQ multiplex PCR; in TCRdb, only in-frame clones are kept and a portion is missing. The sample carries around 230,000 clones, roughly 86% recorded once. The sequenced sample was PBMCs or T cells enriched from blood (not recorded which). The receptors come from a woman aged 25 to 39 with acute COVID-19.

This clone was recorded only once. This chain uses TRBV2 with TRBJ1-1; D is unclear. CDR1 is SNHLY and CDR2 is FYNNEI in the germline V gene. V lost 3 bases and J lost 4, with 6 bases in between. The CDR3 consists of 12 residues. As DNA, the CDR3 is TGTGCCAGCAGTGACCCGGTCACTGAAGCTTTCTTT. This sequence encodes CASSDPVTEAFF.

The chain links TRBV7-9 to TRBJ1-5; D is perhaps TRBD1 (5 bases). Trimming stripped 4 bases from V and 0 bases from J, with 13 bases between. CDR1 and CDR2 from the germline V gene are SEHNR and FQNEAQ (reference sequence). The CDR3 is 16 amino acids. Here the CDR3 reads CASSSSGPDSNQPQHF. DNA of the CDR3: TGTGCCAGCAGCTCTTCAGGGCCCGATAGCAATCAGCCCCAGCATTTT.

In its sample, this clone was seen a few times. The J gene is TRBJ2-3, the V gene TRBV7-2, with 8 nucleotides matching TRBD2. V was pared by 0 bases and J by 0 bases, with 8 bases of the junction left unmatched. Looked up from germline, CDR1 is SGHTA and CDR2 is FQGNSA. There are 18 residues in the CDR3. In DNA, the CDR3 is TGTGCCAGCAGCTTAGCGCGGGCGGGGGGCACTAGCACAGATACGCAGTATTTT. Protein sequence: CASSLARAGGTSTDTQYF.

V usage is TRBV18 and J usage is TRBJ1-1, with unresolved D. CDR1 and CDR2 (germline): KGHSH, LQKENI. V lost 6 bases and J 1 base, leaving 9 bases between the germline ends. The CDR3 consists of 13 residues. The CDR3 protein is CASSTGANTEAFF. The CDR3, as DNA: TGTGCCAGCTCTACGGGAGCGAACACTGAAGCTTTCTTT.

The V and J genes are TRBV19 and TRBJ2-1; 12 nucleotides line up with TRBD2. The length of the CDR3 is 19 residues. Germline lookup yields CDR1 LNHDA and CDR2 SQIVND (reference sequence). V shed 6 bases, J shed 0 bases, and the junction held 12 bases outside the gene matches. The CDR3 nucleotides are TGTGCCAGTAGGGCGGCGGGACTAGCGGGCCCGAGCTCCTACAATGAGCAGTTCTTC. Protein sequence: CASRAAGLAGPSSYNEQFF.

The V gene is TRBV30, the J gene TRBJ1-3, with D tentatively TRBD1 (6 bases). The CDR3 sequence is 14 residues long. V dropped 0 bases and J dropped 3 bases, with 9 bases sitting between them. Germline loops: CDR1 GTSNPN, CDR2 SVGIG (reference sequence). CDR3 loop: CAWSVRQVGNTIYF. The CDR3 DNA reads as TGTGCCTGGAGTGTGAGACAGGTTGGAAACACCATATATTTT. Complete variable domain (other parts from reference TRBV30 and TRBJ1-3): SQTIHQWPATLVQPVGSPLSLECTVEGTSNPNLYWYRQAAGRGLQLLFYSVGIGQISSEVPQNLSASRPQDRQFILSSKKLLLSDSGFYLCAWSVRQVGNTIYFGEGSWLTVV.

CDR3 residues: CASSGGAGDKNTDTQYF. The CDR3 DNA reads TGCGCCAGCAGCGGGGGGGCTGGGGATAAAAACACAGATACGCAGTATTTT. The chain has TRBV5-1 and TRBJ2-3, with D possibly TRBD2 on 7 matching bases. CDR1 and CDR2 (germline): SGHRS, YFSETQ. The CDR3 is 17 amino acids. Trimming removed 4 bases from V and 2 bases from J, with 20 bases in between.

The V call is TRBV28, the J call TRBJ2-3; maybe TRBD2 (6 bases). CDR1 MDHEN and CDR2 SYDVKM come from the germline V gene. CDR3 length equals 14 residues. V was trimmed by 4 bases and J by 2 bases, leaving 10 bases between them. The CDR3, as DNA: TGTGCCAGCAGTTCAGGCGGGGCCACAGATACGCAGTATTTT. Translated, it gives CASSSGGATDTQYF. The full variable domain, completed using reference TRBV28 and TRBJ2-3, is DVKVTQSSRYLVKRTGEKVFLECVQDMDHENMFWYRQDPGLGLRLIYFSYDVKMKEKGDIPEGYSVSREKKERFSLILESASTNQTSMYLCASSSGGATDTQYFGPGTRLTVL.

This sequence joins TRBV7-3 and TRBJ2-1; 8 bases map to TRBD1. Germline loops: CDR1 SGHTA, CDR2 FQGTGA. Trimming took 5 bases from V and 9 from J; bases not matched to a gene: 3. The CDR3 has 12 amino acids. The CDR3 region has the DNA TGTGCCAGCAGCAGACAGGGGAGTGAGCAGTTCTTC. This codes for CASSRQGSEQFF.

This clone was seen a few times. This chain connects TRBV3-1 (or the pseudogene TRBV3-2) to TRBJ2-6; no definite D call. V lost 0 bases and J 0 bases, leaving 9 bases between the germline ends. CDR1 and CDR2 (germline): LGHDT, YNNKEL (reference sequence). The CDR3 sequence is 17 residues long. In DNA, the CDR3 is TGTGCCAGCAGCCAAGATCAGTTCCCCTCTGGGGCCAACGTCCTGACTTTC. It encodes CASSQDQFPSGANVLTF.

V usage is TRBV27 and J usage is TRBJ1-6, with 8 positions matching TRBD1. Germline CDR1 and CDR2: MNHEY and SMNVEV (reference sequence). This CDR3 comprises 14 residues. V lost 7 bases and J lost 5; bases outside the gene matches: 4. In DNA form, the CDR3 reads TGTGCCAGCACCCGGACAGGGAATAATTCACCCCTCCACTTT. This encodes CASTRTGNNSPLHF.

As DNA, the CDR3 is TGTGCCAGTAGTCCCGCCGGAGGGGCCCCTTCGTCCCTCCACTTT. Translating gives CASSPAGGAPSSLHF. V usage is TRBV19 and J usage is TRBJ1-6; TRBD1 might be the D (5 bases). The CDR3 is 15 amino acids. Per the germline V gene, CDR1 is LNHDA and CDR2 is SQIVND (reference sequence). The V gene lost 5 bases and the J gene lost 14 bases, with 22 bases spanning the gap.

The rearrangement uses TRBV27 and TRBJ2-2, with unresolved D. V gave up 7 bases and J gave up 5 bases, with 8 bases separating them. CDR1 is MNHEY, CDR2 SMNVEV, per germline (reference sequence). The CDR3 is 12 residues long. This CDR3 is CASKFFTGELFF. As DNA, the CDR3 is TGTGCCAGCAAATTCTTTACCGGGGAGCTGTTTTTT.

V gene TRBV20-1 combines with J gene TRBJ2-7; D is possibly TRBD1 (5 bases). V was cut by 3 bases and J by 1 base, with 7 bases left in between. CDR3 length: 12 amino acids. Germline loops: CDR1 DFQATT, CDR2 SNEGSKA (reference sequence). DNA for the CDR3: TGCAGTGCTAGTTCAGGGTCCTACGAGCAGTACTTC. It yields the protein CSASSGSYEQYF.

This chain connects TRBV7-3 to TRBJ2-1; D is possibly TRBD2 (5 bases). The CDR3 runs to 16 residues. Deletions cut 1 base from V and 0 bases from J, with 10 bases between. CDR1 and CDR2 (germline): SGHTA, FQGTGA. CDR3 in amino acids: CASSLMAGVSYNEQFF. For the CDR3, the DNA is TGTGCCAGCAGCTTAATGGCGGGTGTCTCCTACAATGAGCAGTTCTTC.

This chain connects TRBV24-1 to TRBJ1-2; TRBD1 agrees at 11 bases. The CDR3 spans 14 residues. V was clipped by 4 bases and J by 5 bases; unmatched bases: 2. Germline V lookup: CDR1 KGHDR, CDR2 SFDVKD. The CDR3: CATSEGQGVYGYTF. The CDR3 bases are TGTGCCACCAGTGAGGGACAGGGGGTTTATGGCTACACCTTC.

This chain connects TRBV18 to TRBJ1-3; possible D gene TRBD1, 6 bases. This CDR3 is 16 amino acids long. Germline lookup yields CDR1 KGHSH and CDR2 LQKENI. Trimming removed 2 bases at V and 4 bases at J, with 15 bases between. In nucleotides, the CDR3 is TGTGCCAGCTCACCAGAAATGGCAGGGGCCGGAAACACCATATATTTT. Amino acids: CASSPEMAGAGNTIYF.

The chain couples TRBV27 to TRBJ1-3, with D maybe TRBD1 (5 bases). Germline CDR1 reads MNHEY; CDR2 reads SMNVEV (reference sequence). The ends were cut back, 2 bases at V and 1 base at J, with 9 bases in the middle. The CDR3 covers 15 residues. CDR3 coding DNA: TGTGCCAGCAGTTTAAGTGGGGCTTCTGGAAACACCATATATTTT. Protein: CASSLSGASGNTIYF.

The rearrangement joins TRBV29-1 to TRBJ2-7; 7 bases are shared with TRBD1. The CDR3 runs 13 residues. J lost 2 bases, V lost 6 bases, and 7 bases had no gene match. CDR1 and CDR2 (germline): SQVTM, ANQGSEA. Here the CDR3 DNA reads TGCAGCGTGCGAGACAGGGCCGCCTACGAGCAGTACTTC. Translated, it gives CSVRDRAAYEQYF.

This clone occurred a few times. The chain joins TRBV6-4 to TRBJ2-3, with D possibly matching TRBD1 (5 bases). Germline V CDR1 and CDR2: MRHNA, SNTAGT. The CDR3 loop spans 14 amino acids. V lost 0 bases, J lost 4 bases, and 8 bases lay in between. For the CDR3, the DNA is TGTGCCAGCAGTGACTCAGGGGTCGCAGATACGCAGTATTTT. This encodes CASSDSGVADTQYF.

A single count supports this clone. The chain carries TRBV6-5 and TRBJ2-5; the match to TRBD1 covers 7 bases. The germline V gene encodes CDR1 MNHEY and CDR2 SVGAGI. J lost 5 bases, V lost 8 bases, and 14 bases had no gene match. The CDR3 sequence is 15 residues long. CDR3 residues: CASGLDRAVLETQYF. The CDR3 DNA reads TGTGCCAGCGGTCTTGACAGGGCGGTTCTGGAGACCCAGTACTTC.

The rearrangement uses TRBV2 and TRBJ2-7, with D tentatively TRBD1 (6 bases). The germline V gene has CDR1 SNHLY and CDR2 FYNNEI. The ends were cut back, 8 bases at V and 0 bases at J, with 17 bases in the middle. There are 15 residues in the CDR3. The CDR3 region is CASSGTGSHSYEQYF. As DNA, the CDR3 is TGTGCCAGCTCTGGAACAGGGAGTCACTCCTACGAGCAGTACTTC.

The chain has TRBV6-2 or TRBV6-3 and TRBJ1-1; a weak D match, TRBD1 (5 bases). Per germline, CDR1 MNHEY and CDR2 SVGEGT. The CDR3 extends over 13 amino acids. V was cut by 0 bases and J by 8 bases, with 10 bases left in between. CDR3 protein: CASSYSSDSEAFF. In DNA, the CDR3 is TGTGCCAGCAGTTACTCCTCCGACAGCGAAGCTTTCTTT.

The table lists this clone with a few counts. The J gene is TRBJ2-7, the V gene TRBV7-9; D gene unclear. V lost 3 bases to trimming and J lost 2 bases, with 5 bases between them. Germline values: CDR1 SEHNR, CDR2 FQNEAQ (reference sequence). This CDR3 has 12 amino acids. CDR3 DNA sequence: TGTGCCAGCAGCTTCTATACCTACGAGCAGTACTTC. Its translation is CASSFYTYEQYF.

The V gene is TRBV5-6, the J gene TRBJ2-1, with 7 nucleotides matching TRBD1. CDR3 length equals 14 residues. Germline V gene lookup returns CDR1 SGHDT and CDR2 YYEEEE. The ends lost 0 bases at V and 3 bases at J; junction bases unmatched: 0. In DNA form, the CDR3 reads TGTGCCAGCAGCTTGGGGGACAGCTACAATGAGCAGTTCTTC. It yields the protein CASSLGDSYNEQFF.